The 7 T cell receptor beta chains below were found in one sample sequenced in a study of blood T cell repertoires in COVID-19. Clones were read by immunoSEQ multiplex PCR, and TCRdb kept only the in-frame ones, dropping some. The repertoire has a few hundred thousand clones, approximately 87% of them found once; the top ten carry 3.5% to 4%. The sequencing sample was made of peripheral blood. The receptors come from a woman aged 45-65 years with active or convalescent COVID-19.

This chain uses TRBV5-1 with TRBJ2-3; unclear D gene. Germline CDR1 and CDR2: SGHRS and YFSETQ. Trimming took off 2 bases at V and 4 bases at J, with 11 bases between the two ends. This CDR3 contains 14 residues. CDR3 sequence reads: CASSFRAQADTQYF. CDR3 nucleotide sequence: TGCGCCAGCAGCTTCAGAGCTCAGGCAGATACGCAGTATTTT.

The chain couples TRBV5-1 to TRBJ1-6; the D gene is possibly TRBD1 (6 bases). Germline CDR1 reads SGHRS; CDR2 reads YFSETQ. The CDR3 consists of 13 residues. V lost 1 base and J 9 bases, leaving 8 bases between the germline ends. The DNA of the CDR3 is TGCGCCAGCAGCTTGAAACAGGGTTCACCCCTCCACTTT. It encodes CASSLKQGSPLHF. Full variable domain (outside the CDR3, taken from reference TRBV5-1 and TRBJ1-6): KAGVTQTPRYLIKTRGQQVTLSCSPISGHRSVSWYQQTPGQGLQFLFEYFSETQRNKGNFPGRFSGRQFSNSRSEMNVSTLELGDSALYLCASSLKQGSPLHFGNGTRLTVT.

The CDR3 DNA reads TGTGCCAGCAGCTCCTGGACTAGCGGGAGCGACGAGCAGTACTTC. Protein sequence: CASSSWTSGSDEQYF. The chain has TRBV7-8 and TRBJ2-7, with 13 bases matching TRBD2. The V gene end was trimmed by 4 bases and the J gene end by 5 bases; junction bases not matched to a gene: 5. Germline V gene sequence: CDR1 SGHVS, CDR2 FQNEAQ. The CDR3 is 15 residues long.

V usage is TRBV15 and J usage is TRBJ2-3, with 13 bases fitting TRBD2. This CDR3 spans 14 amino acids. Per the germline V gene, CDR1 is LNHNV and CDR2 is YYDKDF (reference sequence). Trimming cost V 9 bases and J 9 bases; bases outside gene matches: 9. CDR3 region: CATQTSGGLGTQYF. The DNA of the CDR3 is TGTGCCACGCAGACTAGCGGGGGGTTGGGCACGCAGTATTTT.

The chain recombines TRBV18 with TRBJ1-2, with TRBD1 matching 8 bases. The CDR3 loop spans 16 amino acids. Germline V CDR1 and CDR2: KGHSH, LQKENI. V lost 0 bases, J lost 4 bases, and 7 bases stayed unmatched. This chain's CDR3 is CASSPPFRDRGYGYTF. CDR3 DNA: TGTGCCAGCTCACCACCATTCCGCGACAGGGGCTATGGCTACACCTTC.

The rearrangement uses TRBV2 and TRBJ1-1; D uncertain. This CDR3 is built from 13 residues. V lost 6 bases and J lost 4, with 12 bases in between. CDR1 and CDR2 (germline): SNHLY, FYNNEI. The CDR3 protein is CASRGGRGTEAFF. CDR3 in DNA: TGTGCCAGCAGGGGAGGCCGGGGCACTGAAGCTTTCTTT.

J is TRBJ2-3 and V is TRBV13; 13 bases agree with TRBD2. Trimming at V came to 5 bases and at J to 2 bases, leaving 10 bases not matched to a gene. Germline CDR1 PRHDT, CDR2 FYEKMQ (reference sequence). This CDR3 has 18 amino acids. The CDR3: CASSRTSGSVEITDTQYF. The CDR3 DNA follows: TGTGCCAGCAGCCGGACTAGCGGGAGCGTCGAAATCACAGATACGCAGTATTTT.